This record covers a single TCR beta chain. Some clones are missing from TCRdb's copy, which holds only in-frame ones; the method was immunoSEQ multiplex PCR. The sample has 25,000 to 30,000 clones, 80% seen once. The data originate from a study of OX40 agonist ivuxolimab in advanced cancers. Prior autoimmune disease or systemic immunosuppression barred patients. The receptor's source is an adult with an advanced solid tumor such as melanoma, head and neck, liver or kidney cancer. The input for sequencing was CD4+ or CD8+ T cells sorted from blood, taken in a trial of the OX40 agonist ivuxolimab.

In nucleotides, the CDR3 is TGTGCCAGCAGTTCGTTACAGGACTTGGGGGAAAAACTGTTTTTT. Encoded protein: CASSSLQDLGEKLFF. The rearrangement uses TRBV27 and TRBJ1-4, with D perhaps matching TRBD1 (5 bases). The ends were cut back, 4 bases at V and 8 bases at J, with 17 bases in the middle. This CDR3 comprises 15 residues. The germline V gene encodes CDR1 MNHEY and CDR2 SMNVEV (reference sequence).